The present T cell receptor (beta chain) was sequenced within a study of T cells in Graves' hyperthyroidism and ophthalmopathy. RNA transcripts gave rise to amplified TCR beta CDR3 regions. The TCR CDR3 was amplified in a first-round RT-PCR using the HTBI primer set. TCRdb processed the multiplex PCR reads anew with MiXCR; each CDR3 protein has one entry. The repertoire holds around 530,000 distinct CDR3 sequences, with 15% to 20% as singletons. V shed 0 bases and J shed 7 bases, with 11 bases lying between them. Germline lookup yields CDR1 SGDLS and CDR2 YYNGEE. The CDR3 is 14 amino acids. Patients were excluded because of uncontrolled infection, other autoimmune disease, pregnancy or lactation. Diagnoses were made from clinical symptoms, serum measures (thyroxine and TRAb), thyroid ultrasound and orbital computed tomography. A word on this clonotype: Its antigen is as yet unknown.

Broader study findings: The model made its ophthalmopathy prediction, and onset followed a median roughly six months later. The majority of expanded thyroid clonotypes above 0.001 also appeared in blood.

The rearrangement uses TRBV9 and TRBJ1-5; D gene ambiguous. The origin of this receptor is a woman between 18 and 29 years old with Graves' ophthalmopathy. Sequencing was performed on blood. The CDR3 bases are TGTGCCAGCAGCGTAGACGAGGGCGGACAGCCCCAGCATTTT. Translating it yields CASSVDEGGQPQHF.